This T cell receptor (beta chain) was sequenced in a study of blood T cell repertoires in COVID-19. Study overall: Samples came from the United States, Italy and Spain, spanning acute and convalescent COVID-19.

Participant-reported clinical history was the basis for cohort assignment. The recovered donors of Cohort 3 showed two negative PCRs, clearance, or symptom resolution. Assay used: immunoSEQ multiplex PCR; TCRdb lists only in-frame clones, some missing. Among 150,000 to 200,000 clones listed, roughly 88% were seen once. This CDR3 is 16 amino acids long. Germline CDR1 MDHEN, CDR2 SYDVKM. The V gene end was trimmed by 3 bases and the J gene end by 7 bases; junction bases not matched to a gene: 9. V is TRBV28 and J is TRBJ2-1; 10 positions match TRBD1. This clonotype was sampled from a woman under 30 who had recovered from COVID-19. The sequencing input was PBMCs or T cells enriched from blood (not recorded which). CDR3: CASSFVPGQGRNEQFF. Written as DNA, the CDR3 is TGTGCCAGCAGTTTTGTCCCGGGACAGGGGAGGAATGAGCAGTTCTTC.